This T cell receptor (beta chain) was found in a study of blood T cells in healthy people across ages. Germline V CDR1 and CDR2: SNHLY, FYNNEI. Trimming removed 8 bases from V and 8 bases from J, with 16 bases in between. The CDR3 is 13 amino acids. Using a J-beta primer mix together with a sample-barcoded 5' primer, a second PCR was run for roughly 6 to 12 cycles. One entry per CDR3 protein, called by TCRdb with MiXCR from the 5' RACE reads. The table records about 730,000 distinct CDR3 sequences, about 42% of them present only once. In terms of origin and age, donors were healthy Caucasian individuals from Russia aged roughly 6 to 95. Each sample had at least 6 million PBMCs isolated. Overall study findings and caveats: Older age went with lower TCR beta diversity per million T cells, in a roughly linear way. A strong correlation between TCR beta diversity and naive T cell percentage was seen.

This clonotype appeared a few times. Its target is not known. The sequencing sample was made of blood. The receptor comes from a woman aged 55 to 70 in good health. The chain carries TRBV2 and TRBJ1-5; D unresolved. CDR3 protein: CASGRTPGEPQHF. In DNA form, the CDR3 reads TGTGCCAGCGGACGGACTCCTGGGGAGCCCCAGCATTTT.